This TCR beta chain derives from a study of OX40 agonist ivuxolimab in advanced cancers. In terms of the full investigation: Ivuxolimab was an agonistic, fully human IgG2 monoclonal antibody directed against OX40 (CD134), a costimulatory receptor. Intravenous ivuxolimab was administered to patients every 2 weeks at six dose levels: 0.01, 0.1, 0.3, 1.5, 3 and 10 mg/kg. Of the 50 or so patients in dose escalation, about 20 had hepatocellular carcinoma, roughly 15 had melanoma, 9 had renal cell carcinoma and 9 had head and neck cancer. The dose-escalation cohort was about 83% male with a mean age of around 64 years, ranging from roughly 20 to 80. Patients were allowed to have had prior anti-PD-1, anti-PD-L1 or anti-CTLA-4 therapy, and roughly 40% of the dose-escalation patients had been treated with checkpoint inhibitors. Partial responses were achieved by three dose-escalation patients, of whom one had hepatocellular carcinoma and two had cutaneous melanoma. Peripheral TCRbeta sequencing was intended to test whether TCR sequence diversity was altered and clonal T-cell expansion was caused by ivuxolimab. The paper describes the monotherapy dose-escalation part (N ≈ 50 patients) of the phase I trial of ivuxolimab.

With regard to this clone: Its antigen remains unidentified. Per-base qualities were not stored, and no clone one base away is much larger.

The trial excluded patients who had a history of autoimmune disease or who were on systemic immunosuppression. Peripheral blood for TCR sequencing was collected from all dose cohorts at baseline, on cycle 4 day 1, and on cycle 7 day 1. The samples were taken from a phase I, first-in-human, multicenter, open-label dose-escalation trial of ivuxolimab. The trial enrolled adults with locally advanced or metastatic head and neck squamous cell, hepatocellular, melanoma or renal cell carcinoma. Before TCR sequencing, CD4+ T cells and CD8+ T cells were sorted from peripheral blood as separate populations. Genomic DNA was extracted from sorted cells for sequencing of the TCRbeta CDR3 region. The immunoSEQ Assay was used for sequencing of TCRbeta CDR3 regions. The table was pulled from immuneACCESS by TCRdb, which kept in-frame rearrangements only. Such tables lose some clones; where checked, under half of the loss comes from unresolved V genes, and the rest has no known cause. In all, the sample holds over 5,500 clones, and over 75% of those were seen once. Roughly 80% of the sample lies in the top ten.

CDR1 SNHLY and CDR2 FYNNEI are derived from the germline V gene. V lost 11 bases and J lost 5 bases, and the count of bases not matched to a germline gene is 10. From cysteine to phenylalanine, the CDR3 is 13 amino acids long. The read is trimmed to its CDR3 DNA, 39 bases read in frame from base 1. What the research found in general, with its limitations: Low levels of normalized T-cell clonal expansion were also seen in some nonresponding patients. In partial responders in the 0.1-3.0 mg/kg groups, normalized peripheral clonal expansion was found to be among the lowest, especially among CD8+ T cells. The antigen specificity of the clonally expanded peripheral T cells was not determined. At doses of 0.1 to 3.0 mg/kg, clonal expansion of both CD4+ and CD8+ T cells in blood was seen between baseline and week 6. After ivuxolimab, more expanded clones were found on average in CD8+ T cells than in CD4+ T cells.

The sequence is built from TRBV2 and TRBJ2-7, with 9 bases aligning to TRBD1. This specimen was CD4+ or CD8+ T cells sorted from blood, taken in a trial of the OX40 agonist ivuxolimab. The clonotype originates from an adult with an advanced solid tumor such as melanoma, head and neck, liver or kidney cancer. CDR3 sequence: CAGLGQGHDEQYF. In nucleotides, the sequence is TGTGCCGGCCTGGGACAGGGTCACGACGAGCAGTACTTC.